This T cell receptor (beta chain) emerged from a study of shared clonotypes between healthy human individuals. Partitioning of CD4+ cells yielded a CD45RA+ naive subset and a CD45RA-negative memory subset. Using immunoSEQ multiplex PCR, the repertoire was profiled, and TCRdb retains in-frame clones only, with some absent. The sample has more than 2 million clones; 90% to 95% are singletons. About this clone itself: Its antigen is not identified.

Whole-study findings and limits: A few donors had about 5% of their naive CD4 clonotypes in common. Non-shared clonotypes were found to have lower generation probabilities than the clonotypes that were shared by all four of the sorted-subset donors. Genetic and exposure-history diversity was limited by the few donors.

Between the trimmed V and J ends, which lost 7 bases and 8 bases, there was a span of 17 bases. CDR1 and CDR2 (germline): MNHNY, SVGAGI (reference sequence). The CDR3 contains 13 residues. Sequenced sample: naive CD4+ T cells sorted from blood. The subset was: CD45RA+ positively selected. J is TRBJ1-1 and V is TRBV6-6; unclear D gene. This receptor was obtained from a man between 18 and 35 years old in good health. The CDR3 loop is CASTSPTGAEAFF. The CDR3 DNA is TGTGCCAGCACCAGTCCAACGGGCGCCGAAGCTTTCTTT.